This TCR beta chain was captured by sequencing in a study of blood T cell repertoires in COVID-19. On the study more broadly: Italy, Spain and the United States were the sources of the convalescent and acute COVID-19 samples. Sources were T cells, B-cell-depleted T cells, or PBMCs; the material itself was cDNA or gDNA.

Authors' processing steps: Amplified reference gene primers provided the basis for estimating nucleated cell counts. Generated by immunoSEQ multiplex PCR, the TCRdb table keeps only in-frame clones and is missing some. D and trimming come from the DNA, and the V and J calls and clone size come from that table. Here the sample spans 100,000 to 150,000 clones, roughly 74% being singletons. This clone has just one count. This TCR was recovered from a man between 60 and 75 years old with acute or convalescent COVID-19. Sequenced: peripheral blood.

Here the CDR3 DNA reads TGTGCCACCAGTGGAACAGGGATAGGTAACACTGAAGCTTTCTTT. This sequence encodes CATSGTGIGNTEAFF. The chain couples TRBV24-1 to TRBJ1-1, with D maybe TRBD1 (6 bases). Germline CDR1 is KGHDR and CDR2 is SFDVKD. The CDR3 loop spans 15 amino acids. V gave up 5 bases and J gave up 2 bases, with 14 bases separating them.